This T cell receptor (beta chain) was captured by sequencing in a study of control samples from healthy donors and cancer patients. Germline-derived CDR1 and CDR2 are SGHRS and YFSETQ. The CDR3 has 13 amino acids. Trimming stripped 0 bases from V and 8 bases from J, with 9 bases between. A few counts support this clone. Clones were sequenced by immunoSEQ multiplex PCR, and TCRdb holds only the in-frame ones, with some missing. There are 100,000 to 150,000 clones in the sample; around 90% occur only once, and 4.5% to 7% lies in the top ten. Sequencing input: blood. This sequence joins TRBV5-1 and TRBJ2-1, with D hard to call. The clonotype was recovered from a man between 18 and 35 years old in good health. The DNA of the CDR3 is TGCGCCAGCAGCTTGGACAGAAGCGATGAGCAGTTCTTC. Translation gives CASSLDRSDEQFF.